The present entry profiles one T cell receptor (beta chain) with its context. Time point: newly diagnosed GD, antithyroid drugs for less than 3 months. PBMC RNA was the source of the TCR library. Roughly 10 milliliters of peripheral blood were taken and placed in EDTA tubes. Construction of TCR beta libraries relied on iRepertoire HTBI primers and on Arm-PCR targeting CDR3 regions. TCRdb re-analysed the multiplex PCR reads in MiXCR, keeping a single row per CDR3 protein. The top ten clones hold 20% to 25% of a sample with about 420,000 distinct CDR3 sequences, roughly 15% of them seen once. These data originate in a study of regulatory T cells in long-lasting Graves disease. The same sample was also used in a study of T cells in Graves' hyperthyroidism and ophthalmopathy. That source adds: The HTBI primer set drove a first-round RT-PCR of the TCR CDR3.

The material sequenced was peripheral blood mononuclear cells (PBMCs), taken at new diagnosis, from a patient treated with antithyroid drugs. This clonotype was sampled from a woman younger than 30 with Graves disease.

DNA of the CDR3: TGCAGTGCTCAACTGGGGGTTGGTGCTGAAAAACTGTTTTTT. It encodes CSAQLGVGAEKLFF. The rearrangement uses TRBV20-1 and TRBJ1-4, with a tentative D call TRBD1 (5 bases). The CDR3 contains 14 residues. Deletions cut 5 bases from V and 7 bases from J, with 17 bases between. CDR1 is DFQATT and CDR2 is SNEGSKA in the germline V gene (reference sequence).